The 22 T cell receptor beta chains given below trace back to one sample, sequenced in a study of blood T cell repertoires in COVID-19. Produced via immunoSEQ multiplex PCR; TCRdb's table is partial and in-frame only. This table holds about 100,000 clones, 91% found once. Sequenced material: peripheral blood. Source of these receptors: a man between 50 and 59 years old with active COVID-19.

The J gene is TRBJ2-5, the V gene TRBV10-3; tentative D call: TRBD1 (5 bases). Germline CDR1 and CDR2: ENHRY and SYGVKD. The germline V and J ends were trimmed by 6 bases and 1 base, with 9 bases remaining between them. The CDR3 spans 13 residues. The CDR3 here is CAISREGQETQYF. The CDR3 coding sequence is TGTGCCATCAGCAGGGAAGGCCAAGAGACCCAGTACTTC.

V usage is TRBV6-6 and J usage is TRBJ2-1, with a possible D match to TRBD2 (6 bases). The CDR3 runs to 16 residues. V lost 8 bases and J lost 3, with 20 bases in between. Germline CDR1 is MNHNY and CDR2 is SVGAGI (reference sequence). The CDR3 nucleotides read TGTGCCAGCTTGGGGGTTGGCGGGACCGACTACAATGAGCAGTTCTTC. It specifies CASLGVGGTDYNEQFF.

This clone was detected only once. The V call is TRBV14, the J call TRBJ2-3; 7 bases are a match to TRBD2. The CDR3 is 14 amino acids. The germline V gene has CDR1 SGHDN and CDR2 FVKESK. The V segment lost 4 bases and the J segment 0 bases; nucleotides outside the gene matches: 1. The CDR3 here is CASSPLASTDTQYF. In DNA, the CDR3 is TGTGCCAGCAGCCCACTAGCGAGCACAGATACGCAGTATTTT.

The chain has TRBV10-2 and TRBJ1-2; a weak D match, TRBD1 (6 bases). CDR1 WSHSY and CDR2 SAAADI come from the germline V gene. V was clipped by 3 bases and J by 4 bases, with 21 bases between them. There are 17 residues in the CDR3. The CDR3 protein is CASSENRQGTLGYGYTF. The CDR3 DNA reads TGCGCCAGCAGTGAAAATCGGCAGGGGACCTTAGGCTATGGCTACACCTTC.

The chain employs TRBV7-6 and TRBJ2-3; D is unresolved. Per the germline V gene, CDR1 is SGHVS and CDR2 is FNYEAQ. V gave up 1 base and J gave up 4 bases, with 9 bases separating them. The length of the CDR3 is 14 residues. CDR3 loop: CASSLVVGADTQYF. CDR3 sequence (DNA): TGTGCCAGCAGCTTAGTAGTAGGAGCAGATACGCAGTATTTT. The whole variable domain, remainder taken from reference TRBV7-6 and TRBJ2-3, is GAGVSQSPRYKVTKRGQDVALRCDPISGHVSLYWYRQALGQGPEFLTYFNYEAQQDKSGLPNDRFSAERPEGSISTLTIQRTEQRDSAMYRCASSLVVGADTQYFGPGTRLTVL.

V and J are TRBV6-5 and TRBJ2-7; 7 nucleotides align to TRBD2. The CDR3 totals 14 residues. CDR1 MNHEY and CDR2 SVGAGI come from the germline V gene. After removal of 10 bases from V and 2 bases from J, the junction contained 11 bases not matched to a gene. CDR3 amino acids: CATKREDLTYEQYV. The CDR3 bases are TGTGCCACCAAACGGGAGGACCTTACCTACGAGCAGTACGTC.

The chain uses TRBV25-1 and TRBJ2-1; TRBD2 aligns across 7 bases. The CDR3 is 13 residues long. The trim removed 5 bases at V and 5 bases at J, leaving 3 bases unmatched. CDR1 is MGHDK and CDR2 is SYGVNS in the germline V gene. The CDR3 bases are TGTGCCAGCAGTTTGGGGGGGGACAATGAGCAGTTCTTC. It encodes CASSLGGDNEQFF.

J is TRBJ2-7 and V is TRBV7-3, with D perhaps TRBD2 (5 bases). The CDR3 has 13 amino acids. Germline-derived CDR1 and CDR2 are SGHTA and FQGTGA. Trimming shortened V by 5 bases and J by 3 bases, and 11 bases separated the two germline ends. The CDR3 bases are TGTGCCAGCAGCCCACCGGGAAACTACGAGCAGTACTTC. Encoded protein: CASSPPGNYEQYF.

The gene calls are TRBV4-1 and TRBJ2-1, with 10 bases identical to TRBD2. Trimming cost V 7 bases and J 5 bases; bases outside gene matches: 5. Germline CDR1 is MGHRA and CDR2 is YSYEKL. The CDR3 extends over 14 amino acids. CDR3 protein: CASIEREGDNEQFF. The DNA for the CDR3 is TGCGCCAGCATCGAGCGGGAGGGGGACAATGAGCAGTTCTTC.

The V gene is TRBV19, the J gene TRBJ1-2; D is unclear. CDR3 length: 16 amino acids. Germline values: CDR1 LNHDA, CDR2 SQIVND (reference sequence). With 3 bases removed from V and 2 bases from J, the gap between germline ends came to 16 bases. The CDR3 DNA is TGTGCCAGTAGTATTACTTCCAGGATCAGCAACTATGGCTACACCTTC. Translated, it gives CASSITSRISNYGYTF.

This sequence joins TRBV6-4 and TRBJ2-7, with 7 bases fitting TRBD1. This CDR3 has 12 amino acids. V was pared by 6 bases and J by 6 bases, with 5 bases of the junction left unmatched. The germline CDR1 and CDR2 sequences are MRHNA and SNTAGT. The CDR3 spells CASRATGVEQYF. CDR3 sequence (DNA): TGTGCCAGCAGAGCAACAGGGGTCGAGCAGTACTTC.

This chain connects TRBV18 to TRBJ2-2, with 9 bases identical to TRBD1. Germline V gene sequence: CDR1 KGHSH, CDR2 LQKENI. CDR3 length: 17 residues. After removal of 3 bases from V and 0 bases from J, the junction contained 5 bases not matched to a gene. CDR3: CASSPPRTGANTGELFF. The CDR3 DNA sequence: TGTGCCAGCTCACCGCCTAGGACAGGGGCGAACACCGGGGAGCTGTTTTTT. Full variable domain (missing parts from reference TRBV18 and TRBJ2-2): NAGVMQNPRHLVRRRGQEARLRCSPMKGHSHVYWYRQLPEEGLKFMVYLQKENIIDESGMPKERFSAEFPKEGPSILRIQQVVRGDSAAYFCASSPPRTGANTGELFFGEGSRLTVL.

The chain recombines TRBV14 with TRBJ1-1; no reliable D call. Germline CDR1 and CDR2: SGHDN and FVKESK. This CDR3 region has 13 residues. The V end lost 4 bases, the J end lost 4 bases, and 10 bases lay between the germline ends. The CDR3 nucleotides read TGTGCCAGCAGCCCCACAGCCGTCACTGAAGCTTTCTTT. Translating gives CASSPTAVTEAFF.

The rearrangement links TRBV6-5 to TRBJ1-1, with TRBD1 identical over 8 bases. This CDR3 has 14 residues. Looked up from germline, CDR1 is MNHEY and CDR2 is SVGAGI. The V gene end was trimmed by 5 bases and the J gene end by 4 bases; junction bases not matched to a gene: 6. The CDR3 spells CASSPQGATTEAFF. In DNA form, the CDR3 reads TGTGCCAGCAGTCCTCAGGGGGCGACCACTGAAGCTTTCTTT.

About this clone itself: The identical CDR3 is also encoded by other nucleotide sequences in the sample. J is TRBJ1-5 and V is TRBV19; TRBD1 is a possible D gene (6 bases). The CDR3 loop spans 15 amino acids. Germline V gene sequence: CDR1 LNHDA, CDR2 SQIVND (reference sequence). Trimming removed 1 base from V and 4 bases from J, with 11 bases in between. DNA of the CDR3: TGTGCCAGTAGTATAGGTGGGGGCTCGAATCAGCCCCAGCATTTT. This sequence encodes CASSIGGGSNQPQHF.

V and J are TRBV11-2 and TRBJ2-1; perhaps TRBD2 as D (6 bases). Looked up from germline, CDR1 is SGHAT and CDR2 is FQNNGV. Trimming removed 1 base from V and 6 bases from J, with 16 bases in between. The CDR3 has 16 amino acids. In DNA, the CDR3 is TGTGCCAGCAGCTTAGGATTCGCGGGACTCCGCAATGAGCAGTTCTTC. Protein sequence: CASSLGFAGLRNEQFF.

This clone was seen only once. CDR3 region: CASSFGVQVTGELFF. The CDR3 nucleotides read TGTGCCAGCAGCTTTGGCGTACAGGTCACCGGGGAGCTGTTTTTT. V usage is TRBV11-3 and J usage is TRBJ2-2; TRBD1 is a possible D gene (5 bases). Between the trimmed V and J ends, which lost 3 bases and 4 bases, there was a span of 12 bases. The CDR3 runs to 15 residues. The V gene's germline CDR1 is SGHNT and CDR2 YENEEA.

This chain joins TRBV10-3 and TRBJ1-2; D is undetermined. Germline V CDR1 and CDR2: ENHRY, SYGVKD. The CDR3 runs 15 residues. V was pared by 10 bases and J by 2 bases, with 20 bases between. Here the CDR3 reads CATRRESRANYGYTF. CDR3 coding DNA: TGTGCCACCCGCCGGGAATCGCGGGCGAACTATGGCTACACCTTC.

J is TRBJ1-2 and V is TRBV15, with a weak D call TRBD1 (5 bases). This CDR3 region has 15 residues. Germline CDR1 LNHNV, CDR2 YYDKDF (reference sequence). V shed 0 bases and J shed 6 bases, with 14 bases lying between them. The CDR3 bases are TGTGCCACCAGCAGAGATTTTTCAGGGTTAGATGGCTACACCTTC. It specifies CATSRDFSGLDGYTF.

This sequence joins TRBV5-4 and TRBJ1-1, with 9 bases aligning to TRBD1. Per germline, CDR1 SGHNT and CDR2 YYREEE (reference sequence). The ends lost 4 bases at V and 6 bases at J; junction bases unmatched: 7. The CDR3 is made up of 14 amino acids. The CDR3 loop reads CASSPDRGAPEAFF. DNA of the CDR3: TGTGCCAGCAGCCCGGACAGGGGCGCCCCTGAAGCTTTCTTT. The full variable domain, in which reference TRBV5-4 and TRBJ1-1 provide the parts outside the CDR3, is ETGVTQSPTHLIKTRGQQVTLRCSSQSGHNTVSWYQQALGQGPQFIFQYYREEENGRGNFPPRFSGLQFPNYSSELNVNALELDDSALYLCASSPDRGAPEAFFGQGTRLTVV.

This chain joins TRBV7-2 and TRBJ1-1, with D perhaps TRBD1 (6 bases). The CDR3 covers 15 residues. Germline loops: CDR1 SGHTA, CDR2 FQGNSA. V was pared by 6 bases and J by 1 base, with 15 bases between. The CDR3 nucleotides read TGTGCCAGCAGTTTTACAGGGCGGGCGAACACTGAAGCTTTCTTT. Amino acids: CASSFTGRANTEAFF.

The chain links TRBV19 to TRBJ1-1; 10 nucleotides match TRBD1. CDR1 is LNHDA, CDR2 SQIVND, per germline (reference sequence). The CDR3 is 14 amino acids. V shed 10 bases and J 4 bases; nucleotides not matched to a gene: 9. This CDR3 is CATKGQGFGTEAFF. CDR3 coding DNA: TGTGCCACAAAGGGACAGGGGTTCGGCACTGAAGCTTTCTTT.